A single sample gave rise to the 5 T cell receptor beta chains below, sequenced in a study of human T cells and chemical hapten exposure. Described time point: patch test 1, 2 weeks after DPC sensitization. The treatment here: therapeutic diphenylcyclopropenone sensitization with weekly scalp DPC. A single record per CDR3 protein comes from TCRdb applying MiXCR to the RACE reads. The top ten hold 1.1% to 1.5% of the sample, which has about 120,000 distinct CDR3 sequences, around 10% seen once. The specimen comprised whole blood, sampled in connection with sensitization to the hapten diphenylcyclopropenone (DPC). The receptors derive from a woman between 45 and 65 years old with alopecia areata. Some clones in this sample may be carry-over from other donors' samples.

This clonotype was detected ten times or more. The rearrangement links TRBV4-2 to TRBJ1-4; D gene ambiguous. This CDR3 comprises 16 residues. Germline assignment: CDR1 LGHNA and CDR2 YNFKEQ. V gave up 0 bases and J gave up 5 bases, with 13 bases separating them. CDR3 nucleotides: TGTGCCAGCAGCCAAGATCAAATACAAGGGAATGAAAAACTGTTTTTT. This codes for CASSQDQIQGNEKLFF.

The rearrangement uses TRBV11-1 and TRBJ2-3, with D possibly TRBD2 on 6 matching bases. The CDR3 extends over 16 amino acids. From germline, CDR1 is SGHAT and CDR2 FQDESV (reference sequence). V lost 5 bases and J 6 bases, leaving 21 bases between the germline ends. As DNA, the CDR3 is TGTGCCAGCAGCCGTCCACTAGCCATCCATTCGGATACGCAGTATTTT. It specifies CASSRPLAIHSDTQYF.

CDR3 sequence: CASSLAVATYGYTF. The DNA of the CDR3 is TGTGCCAGCAGTTTGGCGGTAGCCACCTATGGCTACACCTTC. The chain links TRBV28 to TRBJ1-2; D is unresolved. CDR1 MDHEN and CDR2 SYDVKM come from the germline V gene. V was shortened by 3 bases and J by 4 bases, with 12 bases between the two germline ends. This CDR3 spans 14 amino acids.

This clonotype was observed at least ten times. The chain combines TRBV6-2 or TRBV6-3 with TRBJ2-1; tentatively, D is TRBD2 (6 bases). V was pared by 4 bases and J by 8 bases, with 21 bases between. The CDR3 runs 16 residues. The germline CDR1 and CDR2 sequences are MNHEY and SVGEGT. In nucleotides, the CDR3 is TGTGCCAGCAGTTCCACGGATTCAGCGGGTTTCTATGAGCAGTTCTTC. It translates to CASSSTDSAGFYEQFF.

Regarding this clonotype: A much larger clone differs from this one at a single base, so this may be a read error. The chain is built from TRBV4-1 and TRBJ2-3, with 8 bases fitting TRBD2. The junction had 6 bases not matched to a gene; V was cut back by 2 bases and J by 2 bases. The CDR3 has 16 amino acids. Germline V gives CDR1 MGHRA, CDR2 YSYEKL. CDR3 sequence reads: CASSQQRGTNTDTQYF. Here the CDR3 DNA reads TGCGCCAGCAGCCAACAGCGGGGGACGAACACAGATACGCAGTATTTT.